The source of this T cell receptor (beta chain) is a study of T cell repertoires in ileal Crohn's disease. The CDR3 is 15 amino acids. Trimming shortened V by 5 bases and J by 2 bases, and 13 bases separated the two germline ends. Germline V lookup: CDR1 PRHDT, CDR2 FYEKMQ (reference sequence). Time point specified: inflamed ileum from the surgical specimen. Measured with immunoSEQ multiplex PCR; TCRdb has only the in-frame clones, and not every one. This table holds about 8,000 clones, 85% found once. The sequenced material came from ileal tissue. The clonotype was recovered from an adult with Crohn's disease. The chain is built from TRBV13 and TRBJ2-1; D is unresolved. The CDR3 DNA reads TGTGCCAGCAGCCCACGGACGTCGGCCTACAATGAGCAGTTCTTC. This encodes CASSPRTSAYNEQFF.